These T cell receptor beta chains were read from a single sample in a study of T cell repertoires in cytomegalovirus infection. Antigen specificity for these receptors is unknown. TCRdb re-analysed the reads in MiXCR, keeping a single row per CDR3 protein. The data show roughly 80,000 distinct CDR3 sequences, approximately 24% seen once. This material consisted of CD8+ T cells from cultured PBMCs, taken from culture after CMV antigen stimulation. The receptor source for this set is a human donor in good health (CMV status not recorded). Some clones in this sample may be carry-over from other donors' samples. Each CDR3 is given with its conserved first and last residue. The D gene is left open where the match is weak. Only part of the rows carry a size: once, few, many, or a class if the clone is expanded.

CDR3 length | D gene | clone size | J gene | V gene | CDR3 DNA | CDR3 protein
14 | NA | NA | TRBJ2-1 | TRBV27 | TGTGCCAGCAGGCGAAATGGGGATAACAATGAGCAGTTCTTC | CASRRNGDNNEQFF
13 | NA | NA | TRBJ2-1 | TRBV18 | TGTGCCACCCCCAACCATCGAGGGGGTGAGCAGTTCTTC | CATPNHRGGEQFF
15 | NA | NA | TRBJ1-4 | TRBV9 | TGTGCCAGCAGCGTAGGTATGGGGACGGCTGAAAAACTGTTTTTT | CASSVGMGTAEKLFF
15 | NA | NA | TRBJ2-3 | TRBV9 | TGTGCCAGCAGCGTAATGGGGGGGGGCGCAGATACGCAGTATTTT | CASSVMGGGADTQYF
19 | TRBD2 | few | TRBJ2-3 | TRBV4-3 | TGCGCCAGCAGCCAGGCGGCGGGACTAGCGGGAGGGCCGGGAGATACGCAGTATTTT | CASSQAAGLAGGPGDTQYF
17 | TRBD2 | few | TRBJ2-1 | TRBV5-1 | TGCGCCAGCAGCGTCGGGACTAGCGGGGCAATCTACAATGAGCAGTTCTTC | CASSVGTSGAIYNEQFF
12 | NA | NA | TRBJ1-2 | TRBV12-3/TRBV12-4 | TGTGCCAGCAGCCCGGCGGTATCCGGCTACACCTTC | CASSPAVSGYTF
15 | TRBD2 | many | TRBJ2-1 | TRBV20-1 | TGCAGTGCTAGAGGTAGCGGGGGACAATACAATGAGCAGTTCTTC | CSARGSGGQYNEQFF
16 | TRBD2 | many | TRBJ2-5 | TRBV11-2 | TGTGCCAGCAGCCCGGTACTAGCGGGAGACTATGAGACCCAGTACTTC | CASSPVLAGDYETQYF
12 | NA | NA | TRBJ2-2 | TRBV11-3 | TGTGCCAGCAAGGAAGGGATGCGGGAGCTGTTTTTT | CASKEGMRELFF
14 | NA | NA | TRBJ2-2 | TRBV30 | TGTGCCTGGATAGGCGGAACGAACACCGGGGAGCTGTTTTTT | CAWIGGTNTGELFF
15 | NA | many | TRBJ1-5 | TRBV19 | TGTGCCAGTAGCCCTCTGGCGGCAGCCAATCAGCCCCAGCATTTT | CASSPLAAANQPQHF
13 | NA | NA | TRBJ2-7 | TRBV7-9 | TGTGCCAGCAGCCCTAGGACAATATACGAGCAGTACTTC | CASSPRTIYEQYF
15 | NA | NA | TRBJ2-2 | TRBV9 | TGTGCCAGCAGCGTAGCGGGACAAAACACCGGGGAGCTGTTTTTT | CASSVAGQNTGELFF
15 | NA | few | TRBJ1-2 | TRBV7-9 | TGTGCCAGCAGCCCGGAACAGGGAGCTAACTATGGCTACACCTTC | CASSPEQGANYGYTF
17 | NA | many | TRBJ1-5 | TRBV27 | TGTGCCAGCAGTTCCCAACAGGGACACCATAGCAATCAGCCCCAGCATTTT | CASSSQQGHHSNQPQHF
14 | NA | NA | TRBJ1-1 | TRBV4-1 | TGCGCCAGCAGCCTGTTTCAGGTTGACACTGAAGCTTTCTTT | CASSLFQVDTEAFF
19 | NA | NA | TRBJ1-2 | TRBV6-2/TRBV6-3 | TGTGCCAGCAGTGACTCGGCGAAATTTGACGGAGGGGAACCATATGGCTACACCTTC | CASSDSAKFDGGEPYGYTF
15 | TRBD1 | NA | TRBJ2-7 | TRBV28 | TGTGCCAGCAGTTTATATCGGGACAGGGGTAACGAGCAGTACTTC | CASSLYRDRGNEQYF
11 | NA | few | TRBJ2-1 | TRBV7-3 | TGTGCCAGCGGCTCCTACAATGAGCAGTTCTTC | CASGSYNEQFF
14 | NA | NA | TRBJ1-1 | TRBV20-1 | TGCAGTGCTCCTTGGGAGGGGACGAAGACTGAAGCTTTCTTT | CSAPWEGTKTEAFF
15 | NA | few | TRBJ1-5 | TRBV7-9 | TGTGCCAGCAGCTTAGGAGGGGGTACTTATCAGCCCCAGCATTTT | CASSLGGGTYQPQHF
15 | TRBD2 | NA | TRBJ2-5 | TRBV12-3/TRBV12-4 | TGTGCCAGCAGTCCTTCTAGCGGCCGCCGGGGGACCCAGTACTTC | CASSPSSGRRGTQYF
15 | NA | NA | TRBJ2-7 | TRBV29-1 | TGCAGCGTTGCACCTCGGGACAAGAACTACTACGAGCAGTACTTC | CSVAPRDKNYYEQYF
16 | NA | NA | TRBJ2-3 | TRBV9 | TGTGCCAGCAGCGGCGAAGGAGGGAGGAGCACAGATACGCAGTATTTT | CASSGEGGRSTDTQYF
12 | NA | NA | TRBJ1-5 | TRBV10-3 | TGTGCCATCAGTGAGCCTAATCAGCCCCAGCATTTT | CAISEPNQPQHF
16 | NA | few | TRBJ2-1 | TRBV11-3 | TGTGCCAGCAGCTTAGCCGGCTACCGCTCCTACAATGAGCAGTTCTTC | CASSLAGYRSYNEQFF
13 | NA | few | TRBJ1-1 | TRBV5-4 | TGTGCCAGCAGCCCGCAGATGAACACTGAAGCTTTCTTT | CASSPQMNTEAFF
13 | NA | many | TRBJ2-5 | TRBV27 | TGTGCCAGCAGTCCGGGACAAGAAGAGACCCAGTACTTC | CASSPGQEETQYF